This record looks at one TCR beta chain sequence and its context. The antigen is not known. Each CDR3 protein is one row after TCRdb ran MiXCR on the 5' RACE reads. Of approximately 500,000 distinct CDR3 sequences in the sample, 24% are singletons; the top ten hold 2.9%. Trimming took 5 bases from V and 10 from J; bases not matched to a gene: 7. The CDR3 runs to 14 residues. Germline V gene data show CDR1 as SNHLY and CDR2 as FYNNEI. This entry comes from a study of identical twins. Study-wide results and caveats: For cord blood, abundant beta clonotypes had fewer insertions, unlike memory repertoires, which showed none. One should note that invariant MAIT and iNKT cells could partly confound zero-insertion analyses. It was out-of-frame TCR alpha sharing in monozygotic twins that models underestimated.

The sample was also linked to a second study, of T cells expressing NK-cell markers. That paper notes: There were a handful of donors in whom these clonotypes also led the CD3+CD56-NKG2C+ fraction.

The chain carries TRBV2 and TRBJ1-6; 8 bases map to TRBD1. The sample taken for sequencing was CD4+ T cells sorted from blood. The source is a woman younger than 30 in good health. CDR3 sequence (DNA): TGTGCCAGCAGTCGACAGGGGAAGGGATCACCCCTCCACTTT. It translates to CASSRQGKGSPLHF.